This TCR beta chain appears in the sequencing data of a study of regulatory T cells in long-lasting Graves disease. Documented time point: newly diagnosed GD, antithyroid drugs for less than 3 months. PBMC-extracted RNA yielded the TCR library. In building TCR beta libraries, iRepertoire HTBI primers were used together with Arm-PCR of CDR3 regions. TCRdb re-derived calls from the multiplex PCR reads in MiXCR, one entry per CDR3 protein. The sample shows about 610,000 distinct CDR3 sequences, about 16% of them seen only once. This CDR3 comprises 16 residues. Trimming took off 3 bases at V and 7 bases at J, with 16 bases between the two ends. Germline CDR1 and CDR2: LNHDA and SQIVND (reference sequence). This sample also belongs to another study, concerning T cells in Graves' hyperthyroidism and ophthalmopathy.

J is TRBJ1-6 and V is TRBV19; D uncertain. The sequenced sample was peripheral blood mononuclear cells (PBMCs), obtained at new diagnosis, from a patient treated with antithyroid drugs. The TCR sequence derives from a man between 18 and 29 years old with Graves disease. CDR3 in DNA: TGTGCCAGTAGTATGACTCCGACCCCCGGGAATTCACCCCTCCACTTT. This sequence encodes CASSMTPTPGNSPLHF.